The 17 T cell receptor beta chains reported below all come from one sample, sequenced in a study of technical replicates of blood from a few donors. This table comes from immunoSEQ multiplex PCR, and its TCRdb copy is limited to in-frame clones, with some not included. This table holds tens of thousands of clones, approximately 93% found once. The material sequenced was T cells isolated from PBMCs. These TCRs come from a human donor in good health.

This rearrangement joins TRBV5-1 to TRBJ2-5; D possibly corresponds to TRBD2 (6 bases). Germline lookup yields CDR1 SGHRS and CDR2 YFSETQ. Trimming left V 4 bases short and J 4 bases short, with 11 bases between. CDR3 length: 13 residues. Here the CDR3 reads CASSVGSLETQYF. Here the CDR3 DNA reads TGCGCCAGCAGCGTCGGGAGTTTAGAGACCCAGTACTTC.

On this clone: An end of the junction does not agree with germline; a read error may underlie this. The V gene is TRBV5-1, the J gene TRBJ1-1; TRBD1 is a possible D gene (5 bases). The CDR3 spans 16 residues. Looked up from germline, CDR1 is SGHRS and CDR2 is YFSETQ. This chain's CDR3 is CASNLMAGYGNTEAFF. In DNA form, the CDR3 reads TGCGCCAGCAACTTGATGGCAGGGTACGGGAACACTGAAGCTTTCTTT.

This rearrangement joins TRBV28 to TRBJ1-2, with a possible D match to TRBD1 (5 bases). In germline, CDR1 is MDHEN, CDR2 SYDVKM. CDR3 size: 13 residues. The V and J ends lost 1 base and 4 bases respectively, with 7 bases between them. The CDR3 DNA sequence: TGTGCCAGCAGTTTATCAGGGTTCTATGGCTACACCTTC. Protein sequence: CASSLSGFYGYTF.

The chain couples TRBV5-1 to TRBJ2-7, with TRBD1 matching 7 bases. The V gene end was trimmed by 2 bases and the J gene end by 3 bases; junction bases not matched to a gene: 5. Germline CDR1 reads SGHRS; CDR2 reads YFSETQ. The CDR3 extends over 14 amino acids. The CDR3 DNA sequence: TGCGCCAGCAGCTTTCGGGACAGCGACTACGAGCAGTACTTC. This codes for CASSFRDSDYEQYF.

The chain uses TRBV4-1 and TRBJ1-6; unclear D gene. The V and J ends lost 3 bases and 1 base respectively, with 16 bases between them. CDR1 and CDR2 (germline): MGHRA, YSYEKL. CDR3 length equals 18 residues. CDR3 sequence (DNA): TGCGCCAGCAGCCACACCCAATGGAGGGAATCCTATAATTCACCCCTCCACTTT. The encoded protein is CASSHTQWRESYNSPLHF.

The chain is built from TRBV19 and TRBJ1-2, with a possible D match to TRBD1 (5 bases). Trimming removed 4 bases at V and 1 base at J, with 7 bases between. The CDR3 is made up of 13 amino acids. CDR1 and CDR2 from the germline V gene are LNHDA and SQIVND (reference sequence). The CDR3 DNA sequence: TGTGCCAGTAGTAAGACAGTTAACTATGGCTACACCTTC. Translated: CASSKTVNYGYTF.

The rearrangement uses TRBV11-2 and TRBJ2-7, with 13 bases identical to TRBD2. The V gene end was trimmed by 5 bases and the J gene end by 2 bases; junction bases not matched to a gene: 3. Germline CDR1 is SGHAT and CDR2 is FQNNGV. The CDR3 has 15 amino acids. The CDR3 reads CASSLGLAGAYEQYF. The CDR3 bases are TGTGCCAGCAGCCTCGGACTAGCGGGAGCCTACGAGCAGTACTTC.

The chain is built from TRBV19 and TRBJ2-1; TRBD2 aligns across 13 bases. This CDR3 comprises 14 residues. CDR1 and CDR2 (germline): LNHDA, SQIVND (reference sequence). J gave up 9 bases and V 9 bases, and 8 bases lay outside the gene matches. The CDR3, as DNA: TGTGCCAGCGAAACTAGCGGGAGGGCGGTTGAGCAGTTCTTC. It translates to CASETSGRAVEQFF.

The rearrangement joins TRBV11-3 to TRBJ2-2; 7 positions agree with TRBD1. V lost 5 bases, J lost 3 bases, and 6 bases stayed unmatched. Germline V lookup: CDR1 SGHNT, CDR2 YENEEA. The CDR3 spans 15 residues. The CDR3 bases are TGTGCCAGCAGCCCCCAGGGGGTAGACACCGGGGAGCTGTTTTTT. It is translated as CASSPQGVDTGELFF.

This chain uses TRBV5-4 with TRBJ2-5; tentative D call: TRBD1 (5 bases). CDR3 size: 13 residues. Germline CDR1 reads SGHNT; CDR2 reads YYREEE (reference sequence). Trimming left V 1 base short and J 5 bases short, with 9 bases between. DNA of the CDR3: TGTGCCAGCAGCTTGAAGGGGTTGGAGACCCAGTACTTC. It translates to CASSLKGLETQYF.

With respect to this clone: One end of the junction does not line up with germline, which may come from a read error. The rearrangement uses TRBV5-1 and TRBJ1-3, with D possibly TRBD1 on 5 matching bases. This CDR3 comprises 16 residues. CDR1 is SGHRS, CDR2 YFSETQ, per germline. The DNA for the CDR3 is TGCGCCAGCAGGTTGGGACCCGAGGCTGGTGGAAACACCATATATTTT. It translates to CASRLGPEAGGNTIYF.

This chain connects TRBV27 to TRBJ2-4, with 10 bases identical to TRBD1. The trim removed 8 bases at V and 11 bases at J, leaving 9 bases unmatched. The germline V gene encodes CDR1 MNHEY and CDR2 SMNVEV (reference sequence). The CDR3 totals 13 residues. The CDR3 coding sequence is TGTGCCAGCGGCCAAGACAGGGGGCAATTTCAGTACTTC. It codes for CASGQDRGQFQYF.

The chain uses TRBV5-6 and TRBJ2-5; TRBD2 might be the D (5 bases). Trimming removed 7 bases from V and 4 bases from J, with 17 bases in between. Per the germline V gene, CDR1 is SGHDT and CDR2 is YYEEEE. The CDR3 totals 14 residues. Here the CDR3 DNA reads TGTGCCAGCTGCCGTCGACTCGAGGGAGAGACCCAGTACTTC. Translated: CASCRRLEGETQYF.

The rearrangement links TRBV10-2 to TRBJ2-1; the D gene is possibly TRBD2 (5 bases). Germline V gene data show CDR1 as WSHSY and CDR2 as SAAADI. V dropped 4 bases and J dropped 1 base, with 11 bases sitting between them. This CDR3 has 15 residues. The CDR3 loop reads CASSGGAESYNEQFF. In nucleotides, the CDR3 is TGCGCCAGCAGTGGGGGAGCTGAATCCTACAATGAGCAGTTCTTC.

This CDR3 reads CASSFSGGGYTF. CDR3 in DNA: TGTGCCAGCAGTTTCTCAGGGGGTGGCTACACCTTC. V gene TRBV6-5 combines with J gene TRBJ1-2; the match to TRBD1 covers 7 bases. The CDR3 runs 12 residues. J lost 7 bases, V lost 4 bases, and 3 bases had no gene match. Looked up from germline, CDR1 is MNHEY and CDR2 is SVGAGI.

The gene calls are TRBV9 and TRBJ1-1, with a tentative D call TRBD1 (6 bases). The V gene lost 4 bases and the J gene lost 7 bases, with 11 bases spanning the gap. The length of the CDR3 is 12 residues. The germline V gene encodes CDR1 SGDLS and CDR2 YYNGEE. CDR3 coding DNA: TGTGCCAGCAGCTTAGGACAGAGTGAAGCTTTCTTT. Translating it yields CASSLGQSEAFF.

J is TRBJ2-3 and V is TRBV5-6, with 11 bases aligning to TRBD2. CDR1 is SGHDT, CDR2 YYEEEE, per germline. The CDR3 runs to 18 residues. With 0 bases clipped from V and 2 bases from J, the junction kept 8 bases outside the gene matches. CDR3 residues: CASSLDGRLAGNTDTQYF. The CDR3 coding sequence is TGTGCCAGCAGCTTGGACGGAAGACTAGCGGGGAACACAGATACGCAGTATTTT.